This T cell receptor (beta chain) was identified in a study of cytomegalovirus exposure and HLA in healthy donors. Germline V gene sequence: CDR1 SGHRS, CDR2 YFSETQ. CDR3 length: 15 amino acids. The V end lost 2 bases, the J end lost 0 bases, and 12 bases lay between the germline ends. As regards this clone: The antigen remains unidentified.

General study results and limits: Later, an analysis found that common viral pathogens appeared to be linked with several of the most significant clusters. TCR beta V segments were, for the most part, productive about 87% or about 30% of the time in an earlier analysis. Despite most TCR sequences being rare, some public TCRs occurred in many donors.

Though probably carrying unrecorded immune exposures, donors were nominally healthy at sampling. PCR used 60 Vbeta primers and 13 Jbeta primers. Clones were sequenced by immunoSEQ multiplex PCR, and TCRdb holds only the in-frame ones, with some missing. This sample has 95,000 to 100,000 clones; roughly 80% occur once, and the top ten carry approximately 8%. This chain connects TRBV5-1 to TRBJ2-7; D is uncertain. The sample comprised PBMCs. The source is a female donor in good health and CMV-seronegative. CDR3 residues: CASSFGQRSSYEQYF. The CDR3 nucleotides are TGCGCCAGCAGCTTTGGGCAAAGAAGCTCCTACGAGCAGTACTTC.